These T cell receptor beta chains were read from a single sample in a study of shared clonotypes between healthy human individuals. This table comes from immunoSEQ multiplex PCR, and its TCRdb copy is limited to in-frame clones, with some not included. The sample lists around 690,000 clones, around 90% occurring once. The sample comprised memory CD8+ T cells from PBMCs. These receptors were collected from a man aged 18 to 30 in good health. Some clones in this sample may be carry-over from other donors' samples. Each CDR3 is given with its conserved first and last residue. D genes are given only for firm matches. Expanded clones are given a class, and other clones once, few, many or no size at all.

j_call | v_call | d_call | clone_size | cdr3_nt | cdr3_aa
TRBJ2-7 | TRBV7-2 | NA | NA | TGTGCCAGCAGCTTAGGTCAGGGCCACGAGCAGTACTTC | CASSLGQGHEQYF
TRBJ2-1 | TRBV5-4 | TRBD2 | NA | TGTGCCAGCAGCTTACCGGGACTAGCGAACAATGAGCAGTTCTTC | CASSLPGLANNEQFF
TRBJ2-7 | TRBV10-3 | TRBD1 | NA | TGTGCCATCAGTGAGTCTACAGGGGGCGACGAGCAGTACTTC | CAISESTGGDEQYF
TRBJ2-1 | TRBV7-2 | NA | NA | TGTGCCAGCAGCTTAGACAGGGGAGGGGAGCAGTTCTTC | CASSLDRGGEQFF
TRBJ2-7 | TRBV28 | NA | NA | TGTGCCAGCAGTCGGCGGCGGGGCTACGAGCAGTACTTC | CASSRRRGYEQYF
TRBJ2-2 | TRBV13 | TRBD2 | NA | TGTGCCAGCAGCTTGGTAACTAGCGGCACCGGGGAGCTGTTTTTT | CASSLVTSGTGELFF
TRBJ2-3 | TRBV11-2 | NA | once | TGTGCCAGCAGCTTCGGGGTAGGCACAGATACGCAGTATTTT | CASSFGVGTDTQYF
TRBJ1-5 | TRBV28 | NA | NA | TGTGCCAGCAGTCTCGGGTTGAGTCAGCCCCAGCATTTT | CASSLGLSQPQHF
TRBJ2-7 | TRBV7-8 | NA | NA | TGTGCCAGCAGCTTAGTCGGAGAGTGGTACGAGCAGTACTTC | CASSLVGEWYEQYF
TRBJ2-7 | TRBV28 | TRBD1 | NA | TGTGCCAGCAGACCCGACAGGGCTTACGAGCAGTACTTC | CASRPDRAYEQYF
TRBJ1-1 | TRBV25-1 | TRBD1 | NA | TGTGCCAGCGGACTCATAGGGGGCGCCTCCGGGAACACTGAAGCTTTCTTT | CASGLIGGASGNTEAFF
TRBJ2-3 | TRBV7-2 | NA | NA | TGTGCCAGCAGCTCCCGGGACCCACCTGAAACGCAGTATTTT | CASSSRDPPETQYF
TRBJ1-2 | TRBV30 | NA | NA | TGTGCCTGGAGTGGAGGGGGTGGCTACACCTTC | CAWSGGGGYTF
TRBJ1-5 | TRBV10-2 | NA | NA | TGCGCCAGCAGTACAGGCCAGGGGCAGCCCCAGCATTTT | CASSTGQGQPQHF
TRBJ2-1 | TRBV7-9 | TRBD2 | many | TGTGCCAGCAGCTTAGCTGCGGGAGGGTTCAATGAGCAGTTCTTC | CASSLAAGGFNEQFF
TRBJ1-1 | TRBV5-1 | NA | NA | TGCGCCAGCAGAACTGCCGGGACGGTGAACACTGAAGCTTTCTTT | CASRTAGTVNTEAFF
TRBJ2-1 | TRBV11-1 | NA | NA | TGTGCCAGCAGCTCGGCGTCACTAGTTCGCTCCTACAATGAGCAGTTCTTC | CASSSASLVRSYNEQFF
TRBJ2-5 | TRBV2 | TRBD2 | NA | TGTGCCAGCAGTCTCCCACCGGGACTAGCGGGAGAAACGCAGTACTTC | CASSLPPGLAGETQYF
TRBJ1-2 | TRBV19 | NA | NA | TGTGCCAGTAGTATAGACTACCGCGACAGAAACTATGGCTACACCTTC | CASSIDYRDRNYGYTF
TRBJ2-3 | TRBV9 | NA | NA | TGTGCCAGCAGCGCTTACGGCACAGATACGCAGTATTTT | CASSAYGTDTQYF